Included here is one T cell receptor (beta chain) sequence, with context. This CDR3 spans 14 amino acids. Germline values: CDR1 SGHRS, CDR2 YFSETQ. Trimming shortened V by 7 bases and J by 8 bases, and 19 bases separated the two germline ends. Repertoires were generated with immunoSEQ multiplex PCR, while TCRdb's copy carries only in-frame clones and drops some. Of tens of thousands of clones listed, approximately 95% are singletons. This entry comes from a study of technical replicates of blood from a few donors. The chain links TRBV5-1 to TRBJ2-1; no firm D call. This clonotype was obtained from a human donor in good health. The sample comprised T cells isolated from PBMCs. In DNA form, the CDR3 reads TGCGCCAGCTATGAACTATTCGACGTGGATGAGCAGTTCTTC. Protein product: CASYELFDVDEQFF.